This T cell receptor beta chain was captured by sequencing in a study of shared clonotypes between healthy human individuals. Germline V gene sequence: CDR1 MDHEN, CDR2 SYDVKM. Trimming pared 8 bases from V and 8 bases from J, leaving 21 bases between. CDR3 length: 14 residues. The repertoire was sequenced with immunoSEQ multiplex PCR; TCRdb's copy has only in-frame clones and lacks some. The sample yields about 1,900,000 clones, less than 95% seen once. Naive CD8 cells comprised CD45RO-negative, CCR7-positively selected cells, excluding terminally differentiated effector memory CD45RA+ cells. Each of the donors was a healthy adult who was HIV-negative and had not had a recent acute infection or vaccination.

This receptor was taken from a man aged 18 to 29 in good health. Sequenced input: naive CD8+ T cells sorted from blood. The J gene is TRBJ1-2, the V gene TRBV28; maybe TRBD1 (5 bases). For the CDR3, the DNA is TGTGCCAGCGAAAAGGGGCAGGAGTATGTCGGCTACACCTTC. Translated, it gives CASEKGQEYVGYTF.